This T cell receptor beta chain was profiled in a study of blood T cell repertoires in COVID-19. Profiled with immunoSEQ multiplex PCR; TCRdb holds only in-frame clones, not every one. The sample yields around 180,000 clones, approximately 89% seen once. Germline lookup yields CDR1 SGHVS and CDR2 FNYEAQ. J was trimmed by 2 bases and V by 2 bases; bases with no gene match: 3. The CDR3 covers 16 residues. Sequencing was done on a sample of peripheral blood. The chain is built from TRBV7-6 and TRBJ2-1; 10 positions agree with TRBD2. This TCR came from a woman aged 25 to 45 with acute or convalescent COVID-19. The CDR3 sequence is CASSLPSGRAYNEQFF. The CDR3 DNA sequence: TGTGCCAGCAGCTTACCAAGCGGGAGGGCCTACAATGAGCAGTTCTTC.